This T cell receptor beta chain was sequenced for a study of technical replicates of blood from a handful of donors. Per the germline V gene, CDR1 is LGHNA and CDR2 is YNFKEQ. V lost 0 bases and J lost 8; bases outside the gene matches: 2. This CDR3 has 15 residues. The table came from immunoSEQ multiplex PCR; TCRdb's copy has only in-frame clones and leaves some out. The top ten clones hold under 5% of a sample with roughly 62,000 clones, about nine tenths of them seen once. The chain is built from TRBV4-2 and TRBJ2-5; 14 bases match TRBD2. The sample taken for sequencing was PBMCs. The sequence came from a human donor in good health. Some clones in this sample may be carry-over from other donors' samples. As DNA, the CDR3 is TGTGCCAGCAGCCAAGATGGGACTAGCGGGGGAACCCAGTACTTC. It codes for CASSQDGTSGGTQYF.